This TCR beta chain is drawn from a study of low-dose radiotherapy and immunotherapy resistance in tumors. Study as a whole: Members of Cohort 2 were treated with 1 Gy per fraction every two weeks; their total was 13 Gy over 26 weeks. Given every two weeks, intravenous cyclophosphamide 200 mg/m2 preceded radiation and immunotherapy by one day. Aspirin 300 mg, taken orally and daily, was given to patients for four cycles from cycle 1 day 1.

Specified time point: after trial treatment. Treatment noted: LDRT plus nivolumab, ipilimumab, low-dose cyclophosphamide and aspirin (RACIN trial). First-strand cDNA used TRAV- and TRBV-specific primers, covering alpha and beta chains. Over roughly 19 PCR cycles, TCRs were amplified from a constant-region primer and V-primer adapter. TCRdb recomputed calls from the reads with MiXCR, one row per CDR3 protein. The sample has around 33,000 distinct CDR3 sequences, approximately 54% seen once; the top ten hold 4.5% to 6.5%. V was trimmed by 6 bases and J by 5 bases, leaving 13 bases between them. The CDR3 contains 13 residues. Germline CDR1 MNHEY, CDR2 SVGEGT.

The chain couples TRBV6-2 or TRBV6-3 to TRBJ2-5; D is possibly TRBD2 (5 bases). The material was PBMCs, obtained after low-dose radiotherapy plus immunotherapy. This sequence originates from a male donor with gallbladder cancer. The CDR3 sequence: CASRNPGLETQYF. The DNA of the CDR3 is TGTGCCAGCAGAAACCCGGGGTTGGAGACCCAGTACTTC.